The T cell receptor (beta chain) described here comes from a study of shared clonotypes between healthy human individuals. The CDR3 runs 19 residues. Germline CDR1 is MNHEY and CDR2 is SMNVEV (reference sequence). V lost 5 bases and J 1 base, leaving 27 bases between the germline ends. Repertoires were generated with immunoSEQ multiplex PCR, while TCRdb's copy carries only in-frame clones and drops some. The data contain about 2.3 million clones, under 95% of them seen just once; the ten biggest clones take up 0.37%. V gene TRBV27 combines with J gene TRBJ2-7, with TRBD2 as a possible D gene (7 bases). Sequenced material: naive CD4+ T cells from PBMCs. Subset noted: CD45RA+ positively selected. This clonotype was sampled from a man between 18 and 29 years old in good health. Some clones in this sample may be carry-over from other donors' samples. The CDR3 sequence: CASSTAPGGAALRSYEQYF. The CDR3 DNA is TGTGCCAGCAGTACAGCGCCTGGGGGGGCGGCCCTCAGATCCTACGAGCAGTACTTC.